This T cell receptor (beta chain) was found in a study of TIL therapy for anti-PD-1-resistant metastatic lung cancer. Study as a whole: Patients had a median age of 54 years (range roughly 35-85).

Sequencing used immunoSEQ v3. Profiling relied on immunoSEQ multiplex PCR, and the TCRdb table lists in-frame clones only, not all of them. This table holds 95,000 or so clones, about three fifths found once. The junction had 13 bases not matched to a gene; V was cut back by 7 bases and J by 4 bases. The germline V gene encodes CDR1 LNHDA and CDR2 SQIVND (reference sequence). The CDR3 runs to 17 residues. Noted time point: pre-treatment sample, taken before nivolumab and TIL therapy. The tumor samples were excised metastases, mostly pleural nodules or supraclavicular lymph nodes. Enrollment ran from late 2017 to January 2020.

The TCR was taken from a person between 30 and 80 years old with non-small cell lung cancer. This specimen was tumor tissue, taken at baseline. The chain joins TRBV19 to TRBJ2-6, with 7 bases lining up with TRBD1. The CDR3 DNA reads TGTGCCAGTAAACTAGGAACAGGGGCGGAAGGGGCCAACGTCCTGACTTTC. Translation: CASKLGTGAEGANVLTF. Looking up the rest from reference TRBV19 and TRBJ2-6 gives the full variable domain: DGGITQSPKYLFRKEGQNVTLSCEQNLNHDAMYWYRQDPGQGLRLIYYSQIVNDFQKGDIAEGYSVSREKKESFPLTVTSAQKNPTAFYLCASKLGTGAEGANVLTFGAGSRLTVL.